This TCR beta chain is from a study of T cell changes during pregnancy in multiple sclerosis. Repertoires were generated with immunoSEQ multiplex PCR, while TCRdb's copy carries only in-frame clones and drops some. The data show 30,000 to 50,000 clones, around 90% seen once. This clone was seen a few times. Per germline, CDR1 SQVTM and CDR2 ANQGSEA. Trimming stripped 6 bases from V and 1 base from J, with 9 bases between. This CDR3 is built from 12 residues. The clonotype comes from a female donor with multiple sclerosis, enrolled in a pregnancy study. The sample here was CD4+ T cells from peripheral blood mononuclear cells, taken in the third trimester of pregnancy. The chain has TRBV29-1 and TRBJ1-1, with D unresolved. CDR3 nucleotide sequence: TGCAGCGTCGCGTCTTCGAACACTGAAGCTTTCTTT. Protein product: CSVASSNTEAFF.